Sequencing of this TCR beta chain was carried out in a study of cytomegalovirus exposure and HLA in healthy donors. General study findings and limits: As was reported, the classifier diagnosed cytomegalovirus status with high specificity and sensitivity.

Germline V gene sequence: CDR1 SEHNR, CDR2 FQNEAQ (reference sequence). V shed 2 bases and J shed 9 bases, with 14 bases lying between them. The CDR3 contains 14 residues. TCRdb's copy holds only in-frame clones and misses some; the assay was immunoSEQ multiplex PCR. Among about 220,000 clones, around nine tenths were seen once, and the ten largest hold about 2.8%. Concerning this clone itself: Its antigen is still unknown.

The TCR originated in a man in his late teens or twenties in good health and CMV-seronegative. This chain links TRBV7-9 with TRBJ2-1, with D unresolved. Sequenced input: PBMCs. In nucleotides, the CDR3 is TGTGCCAGCAGCTTAATCTTGGGCGATTCTGAGCAGTTCTTC. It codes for CASSLILGDSEQFF.